This entry lists 9 T cell receptor beta chains sequenced from one sample in a study of PD-L1 blockade in urothelial cancer. The table came from immunoSEQ multiplex PCR; TCRdb's copy has only in-frame clones and leaves some out. Among 70,000 to 85,000 clones listed, around 80% were seen once. Sequencing used PBMCs, obtained around atezolizumab (anti-PD-L1) treatment. The origin of the receptors is a man in his 70s with urothelial cancer.

The sample holds a few counts of this clone. This chain connects TRBV19 to TRBJ1-5; 8 nucleotides match TRBD1. The V gene's germline CDR1 is LNHDA and CDR2 SQIVND (reference sequence). Trimming removed 8 bases from V and 4 bases from J; junction bases left unmatched: 10. The CDR3 loop spans 15 amino acids. The CDR3: CASRYRQGANQPQHF. The CDR3 nucleotides read TGTGCCAGTCGTTACCGCCAGGGGGCTAATCAGCCCCAGCATTTT.

The V and J genes are TRBV7-8 and TRBJ2-1; the match to TRBD1 covers 12 bases. Germline V gives CDR1 SGHVS, CDR2 FQNEAQ. There are 19 residues in the CDR3. The ends lost 3 bases at V and 12 bases at J; junction bases unmatched: 21. CDR3 region: CASSFFFWPGQGAPSGQFF. The CDR3 DNA reads TGTGCCAGCAGCTTTTTCTTCTGGCCGGGACAGGGGGCCCCTTCGGGGCAGTTCTTC.

The rearrangement joins TRBV9 to TRBJ2-7, with TRBD2 identical over 7 bases. Trimming removed 0 bases from V and 5 bases from J; junction bases left unmatched: 5. The germline V gene has CDR1 SGDLS and CDR2 YYNGEE. CDR3 length: 14 residues. CDR3 sequence: CASSVESGRDEQYF. The CDR3 region has the DNA TGTGCCAGCAGCGTAGAGAGTGGGAGGGACGAGCAGTACTTC.

This chain links TRBV4-1 with TRBJ2-7, with a possible D match to TRBD1 (6 bases). The germline V gene encodes CDR1 MGHRA and CDR2 YSYEKL. The CDR3 has 16 amino acids. V lost 2 bases and J 1 base, leaving 15 bases between the germline ends. CDR3 nucleotide sequence: TGCGCCAGCAGCCAAACCCCGGGACACGGATCCTACGAGCAGTACTTC. This gives the protein CASSQTPGHGSYEQYF.

The V call is TRBV2, the J call TRBJ1-1; 7 positions agree with TRBD1. Germline V CDR1 and CDR2: SNHLY, FYNNEI. J gave up 10 bases and V 6 bases, and 14 bases lay outside the gene matches. The CDR3 loop spans 14 amino acids. CDR3 amino acids: CASRADTGDLRAFF. CDR3 in DNA: TGTGCCAGCAGGGCCGATACAGGGGACCTGAGAGCTTTCTTT.

The chain recombines TRBV5-1 with TRBJ1-2; TRBD1 aligns across 7 bases. The junction had 2 bases not matched to a gene; V was cut back by 0 bases and J by 6 bases. The CDR3 runs 13 residues. CDR1 is SGHRS, CDR2 YFSETQ, per germline. CDR3 nucleotides: TGCGCCAGCAGCTTGGGAGACAGGGATGGCTACACCTTC. Protein: CASSLGDRDGYTF.

The rearrangement links TRBV19 to TRBJ2-1; 10 bases fit TRBD1. CDR3 length: 14 amino acids. J was trimmed by 7 bases and V by 6 bases; bases with no gene match: 6. Germline V gene sequence: CDR1 LNHDA, CDR2 SQIVND (reference sequence). Here the CDR3 DNA reads TGTGCCAGTAGAAAGGACAGGGGGAGAAATGAGCAGTTCTTC. Its protein product is CASRKDRGRNEQFF.

The rearrangement links TRBV5-1 to TRBJ2-3; 8 nucleotides match TRBD1. Germline lookup yields CDR1 SGHRS and CDR2 YFSETQ. The CDR3 is made up of 15 amino acids. V shed 9 bases and J 0 bases; nucleotides not matched to a gene: 9. The CDR3 DNA is TGCGCCACCCCCCTCCGGACAGGGAGCACAGATACGCAGTATTTT. The encoded protein is CATPLRTGSTDTQYF. The whole variable domain, filled in from reference TRBV5-1 and TRBJ2-3, reads KAGVTQTPRYLIKTRGQQVTLSCSPISGHRSVSWYQQTPGQGLQFLFEYFSETQRNKGNFPGRFSGRQFSNSRSEMNVSTLELGDSALYLCATPLRTGSTDTQYFGPGTRLTVL.

The chain has TRBV18 and TRBJ2-3, with 7 bases that match TRBD1. This CDR3 is 15 amino acids long. Trimming at V came to 2 bases and at J to 4 bases, leaving 6 bases not matched to a gene. Germline CDR1 reads KGHSH; CDR2 reads LQKENI. The CDR3 nucleotides are TGTGCCAGCTCACCATTTGGGACAGTTGCAGATACGCAGTATTTT. It codes for CASSPFGTVADTQYF.